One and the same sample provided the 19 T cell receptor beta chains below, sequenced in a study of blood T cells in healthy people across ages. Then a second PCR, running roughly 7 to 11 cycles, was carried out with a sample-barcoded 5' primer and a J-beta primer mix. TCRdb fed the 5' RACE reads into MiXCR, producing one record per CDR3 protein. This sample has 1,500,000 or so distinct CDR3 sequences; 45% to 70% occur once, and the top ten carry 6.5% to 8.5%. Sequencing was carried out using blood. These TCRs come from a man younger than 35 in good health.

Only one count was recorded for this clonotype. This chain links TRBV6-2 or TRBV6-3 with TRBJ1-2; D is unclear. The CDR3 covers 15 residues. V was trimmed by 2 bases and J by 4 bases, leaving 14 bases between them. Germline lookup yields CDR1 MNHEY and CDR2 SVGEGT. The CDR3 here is CASSYGQIVTYGYTF. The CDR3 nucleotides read TGTGCCAGCAGTTACGGGCAGATAGTCACCTATGGCTACACCTTC.

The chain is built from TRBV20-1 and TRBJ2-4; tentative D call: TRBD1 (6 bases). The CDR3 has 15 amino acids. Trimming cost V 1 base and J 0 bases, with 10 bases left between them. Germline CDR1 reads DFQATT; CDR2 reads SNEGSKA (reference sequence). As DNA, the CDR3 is TGCAGTGCTAGAGTCAACAGGGTAGCCAAAAACATTCAGTACTTC. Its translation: CSARVNRVAKNIQYF.

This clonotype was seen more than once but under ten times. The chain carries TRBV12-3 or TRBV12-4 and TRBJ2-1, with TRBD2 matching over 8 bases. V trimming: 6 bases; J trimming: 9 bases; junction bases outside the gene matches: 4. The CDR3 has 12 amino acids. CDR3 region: CASSQAGVEQFF. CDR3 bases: TGTGCCAGCAGCCAAGCGGGAGTTGAGCAGTTCTTC.

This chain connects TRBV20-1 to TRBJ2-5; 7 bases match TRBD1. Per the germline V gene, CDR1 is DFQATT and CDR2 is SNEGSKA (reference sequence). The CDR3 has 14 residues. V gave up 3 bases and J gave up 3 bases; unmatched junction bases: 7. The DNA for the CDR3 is TGCAGTGCTAGCCACAGGGGTGGGGAAGAGACCCAGTACTTC. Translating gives CSASHRGGEETQYF.

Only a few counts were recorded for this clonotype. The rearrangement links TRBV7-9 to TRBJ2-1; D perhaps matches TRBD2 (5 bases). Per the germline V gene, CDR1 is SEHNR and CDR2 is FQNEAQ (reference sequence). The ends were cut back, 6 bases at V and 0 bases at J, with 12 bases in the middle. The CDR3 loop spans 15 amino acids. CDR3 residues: CASSPEGSSYNEQFF. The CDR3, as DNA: TGTGCCAGCAGTCCAGAGGGAAGCTCCTACAATGAGCAGTTCTTC.

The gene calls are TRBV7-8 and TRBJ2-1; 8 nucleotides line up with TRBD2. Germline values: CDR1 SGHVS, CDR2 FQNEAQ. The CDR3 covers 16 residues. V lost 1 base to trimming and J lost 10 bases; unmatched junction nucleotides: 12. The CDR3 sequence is CASSLEVGGVTMEQFF. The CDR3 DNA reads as TGTGCCAGCAGCTTAGAAGTCGGGGGGGTGACAATGGAGCAGTTCTTC.

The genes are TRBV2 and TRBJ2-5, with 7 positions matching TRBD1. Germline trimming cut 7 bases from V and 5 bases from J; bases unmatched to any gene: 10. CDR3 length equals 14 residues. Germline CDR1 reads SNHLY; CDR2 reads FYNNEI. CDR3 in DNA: TGTGCCAGCACTGGCCGGACAGGCTTGGAGACCCAGTACTTC. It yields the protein CASTGRTGLETQYF.

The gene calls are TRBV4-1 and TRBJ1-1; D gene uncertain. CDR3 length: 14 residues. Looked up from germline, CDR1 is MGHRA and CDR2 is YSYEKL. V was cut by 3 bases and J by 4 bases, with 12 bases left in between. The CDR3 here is CASSQTYRGTEAFF. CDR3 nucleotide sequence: TGCGCCAGCAGCCAGACTTACCGGGGCACTGAAGCTTTCTTT.

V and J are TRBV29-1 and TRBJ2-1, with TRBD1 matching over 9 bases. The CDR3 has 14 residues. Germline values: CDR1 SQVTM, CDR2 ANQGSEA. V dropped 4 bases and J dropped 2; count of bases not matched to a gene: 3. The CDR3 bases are TGCAGCGTTGGGACAGGGGATCCCTACAATGAGCAGTTCTTC. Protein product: CSVGTGDPYNEQFF.

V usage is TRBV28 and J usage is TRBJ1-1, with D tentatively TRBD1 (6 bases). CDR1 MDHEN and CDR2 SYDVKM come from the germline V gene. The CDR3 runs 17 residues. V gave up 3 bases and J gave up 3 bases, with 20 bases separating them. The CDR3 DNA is TGTGCCAGCAGTTTGTGGGGGGGCGCAAGTATCGACACTGAAGCTTTCTTT. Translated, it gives CASSLWGGASIDTEAFF.

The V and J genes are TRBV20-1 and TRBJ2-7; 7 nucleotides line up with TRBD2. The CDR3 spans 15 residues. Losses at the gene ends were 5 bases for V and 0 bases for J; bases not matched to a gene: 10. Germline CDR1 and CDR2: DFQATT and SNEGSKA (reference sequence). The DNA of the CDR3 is TGCAGTGCTCCTCAGATCGGGGGGAGCTCCTACGAGCAGTACTTC. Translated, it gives CSAPQIGGSSYEQYF.

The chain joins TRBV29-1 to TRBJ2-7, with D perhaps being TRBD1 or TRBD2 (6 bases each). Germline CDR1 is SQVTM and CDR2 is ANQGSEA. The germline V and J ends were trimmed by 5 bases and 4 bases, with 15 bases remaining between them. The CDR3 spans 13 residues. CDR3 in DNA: TGCAGCGTTCTCCATCAAGGGGGGTACGAGCAGTACTTC. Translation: CSVLHQGGYEQYF.

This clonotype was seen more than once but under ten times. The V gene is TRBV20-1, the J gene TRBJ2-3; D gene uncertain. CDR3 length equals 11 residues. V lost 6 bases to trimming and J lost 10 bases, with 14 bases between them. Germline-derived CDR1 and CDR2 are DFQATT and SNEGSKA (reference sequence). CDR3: CSALDFRAQYF. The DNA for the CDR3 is TGCAGTGCCTTGGATTTTCGGGCGCAGTATTTT.

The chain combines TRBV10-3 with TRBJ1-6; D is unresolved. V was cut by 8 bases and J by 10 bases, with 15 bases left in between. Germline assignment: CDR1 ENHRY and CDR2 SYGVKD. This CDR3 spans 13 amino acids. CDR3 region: CAILEETGSPLHF. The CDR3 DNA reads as TGTGCCATCCTTGAGGAAACCGGGTCACCCCTCCACTTT.

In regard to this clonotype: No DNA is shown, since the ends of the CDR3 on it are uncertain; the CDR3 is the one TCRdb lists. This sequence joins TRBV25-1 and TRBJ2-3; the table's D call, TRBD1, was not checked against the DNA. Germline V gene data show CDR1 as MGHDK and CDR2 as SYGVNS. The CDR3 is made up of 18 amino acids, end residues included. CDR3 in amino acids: CASSILALRQGGTDTQYF.

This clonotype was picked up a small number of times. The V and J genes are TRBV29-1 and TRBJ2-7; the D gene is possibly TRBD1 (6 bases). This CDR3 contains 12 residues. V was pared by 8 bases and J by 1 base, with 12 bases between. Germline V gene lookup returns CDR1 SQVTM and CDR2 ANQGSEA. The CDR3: CSSLGQSYEQYF. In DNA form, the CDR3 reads TGCAGCAGCCTTGGACAGTCCTACGAGCAGTACTTC.

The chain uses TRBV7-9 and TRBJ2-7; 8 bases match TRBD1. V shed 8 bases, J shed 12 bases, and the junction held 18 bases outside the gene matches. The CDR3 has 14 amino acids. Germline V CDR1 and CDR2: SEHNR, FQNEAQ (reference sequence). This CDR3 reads CASGDHRGEFWGYF. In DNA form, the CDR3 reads TGTGCCAGCGGGGATCACAGGGGGGAATTTTGGGGGTACTTC.

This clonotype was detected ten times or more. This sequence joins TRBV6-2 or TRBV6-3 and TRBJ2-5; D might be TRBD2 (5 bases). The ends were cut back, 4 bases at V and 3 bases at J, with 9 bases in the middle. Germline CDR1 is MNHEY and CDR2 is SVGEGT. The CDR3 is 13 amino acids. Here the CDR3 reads CASSSAEKETQYF. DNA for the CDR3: TGTGCCAGCAGTTCAGCGGAAAAAGAGACCCAGTACTTC.

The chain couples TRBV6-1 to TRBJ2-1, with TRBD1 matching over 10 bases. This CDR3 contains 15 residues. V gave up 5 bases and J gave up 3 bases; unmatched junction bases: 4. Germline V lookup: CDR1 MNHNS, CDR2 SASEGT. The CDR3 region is CASSQTGGVYNEQFF. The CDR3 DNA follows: TGTGCCAGCAGTCAGACAGGGGGCGTCTACAATGAGCAGTTCTTC.